The 7 T cell receptor beta chains below were found in one sample sequenced in a study of T cells in Graves' hyperthyroidism and ophthalmopathy (dated by TCRdb to between 2019 and 2020). Library generation was performed with multiplex PCR. The instrument was an Illumina HiSeq 2000. The TCR beta CDR3 regions were amplified from the RNA transcripts. The first round of RT-PCR for the TCR CDR3 was performed with the HTBI primer set and the Qiagen OneStep RT-PCR kit. TCRdb reprocessed the public reads (quality trimming at Q25 with fastp, clone calling with MiXCR) and kept in-frame beta chains. Entries are consolidated by CDR3 protein sequence, retaining the most common genes and DNA. The sample table contains 30,000 to 35,000 distinct CDR3 sequences; only one count was recorded for 52% of them. The ten largest clones take up more than 25% of the sample. The sequenced material came from blood. All receptors come from a woman in her forties with Graves' ophthalmopathy.

The CDR3 region is CASSERVHTDTQYF. The CDR3 DNA follows: TGTGCCAGCTCGGAAAGGGTCCACACAGATACGCAGTATTTT. The gene calls are TRBV19 and TRBJ2-3; D call uncertain. Germline V gene sequence: CDR1 LNHDA, CDR2 SQIVND (reference sequence). Trimming shortened V by 9 bases and J by 2 bases, and 15 bases separated the two germline ends. This CDR3 contains 14 residues.

This clonotype was picked up many times. This rearrangement joins TRBV7-2 to TRBJ2-2; the D gene could be TRBD1 or TRBD2 (5 bases each). Trimming shortened V by 5 bases and J by 4 bases, and 32 bases separated the two germline ends. The V gene's germline CDR1 is SGHTA and CDR2 FQGNSA. CDR3 size: 21 residues. CDR3 in DNA: TGTGCCAGCAGCCTCATTATTACCTACGGGACCCTAAATCCTAGCACCGGGGAGCTGTTTTTT. Amino acid sequence: CASSLIITYGTLNPSTGELFF.

This clonotype was recorded a few times. V usage is TRBV2 and J usage is TRBJ1-2; D possibly corresponds to TRBD1 (6 bases). With 4 bases removed from V and 6 bases from J, the gap between germline ends came to 15 bases. The germline V gene has CDR1 SNHLY and CDR2 FYNNEI. There are 14 residues in the CDR3. For the CDR3, the DNA is TGTGCCAGCAGTGGACAGGTTTATATGGATGGCTACACCTTC. Its translation is CASSGQVYMDGYTF.

This clonotype was detected many times. J is TRBJ2-5 and V is TRBV20-1; D may be TRBD1 (6 bases). There are 17 residues in the CDR3. Germline assignment: CDR1 DFQATT and CDR2 SNEGSKA (reference sequence). V gave up 6 bases and J gave up 5 bases, with 28 bases separating them. CDR3 bases: TGCAGTGCGAGCCCGGGACGCATATCTACAGGGATGGAGACCCAGTACTTC. Its translation: CSASPGRISTGMETQYF.

The J gene is TRBJ1-6, the V gene TRBV7-6; no reliable D call. Germline lookup yields CDR1 SGHVS and CDR2 FNYEAQ. V was cut by 1 base and J by 4 bases, with 5 bases left in between. The CDR3 length is 14 residues. The CDR3 here is CASSLGEYNSPLHF. The CDR3 DNA reads as TGTGCCAGCAGCTTAGGGGAGTATAATTCACCCCTCCACTTT.

V and J are TRBV20-1 and TRBJ2-7; 9 bases map to TRBD2. V shed 6 bases, J shed 6 bases, and the junction held 12 bases outside the gene matches. This CDR3 is built from 14 residues. Per germline, CDR1 DFQATT and CDR2 SNEGSKA (reference sequence). The CDR3 region has the DNA TGCAGTGCCCCAGGGCTAGCGGGGATTCGCGAGCAGTACTTC. Protein: CSAPGLAGIREQYF.

The rearrangement joins TRBV5-1 to TRBJ2-6; 15 bases match TRBD2. Germline V gene data show CDR1 as SGHRS and CDR2 as YFSETQ. The V and J ends lost 4 bases and 4 bases, in that order; junction bases with no gene match: 9. This CDR3 has 19 residues. Written as DNA, the CDR3 is TGCGCCAGCAGCCCCGGTGGCGGGACTAGCGGGAGGGGGGCCAACGTCCTGACTTTC. Protein product: CASSPGGGTSGRGANVLTF.